Listed here is a single TCR beta chain. Its antigen is undetermined. These data come from a study of monozygotic twins with inflammatory bowel disease. Germline V CDR1 and CDR2: LGHDT, YNNKEL (reference sequence). The CDR3 loop spans 15 amino acids. General study points: Against healthy co-twins, IBD patients had lower TCRbeta diversity (measured by inverse Simpson).

TCRdb re-called the 5' RACE reads; one entry per CDR3 protein, DNA not given. Its clone listing holds about 330,000 distinct CDR3 sequences. Per donor, 2.5 to 3 ml of blood was collected and frozen. Whole blood, unsorted for T cells, was the source of total RNA. V is TRBV3-1 and J is TRBJ2-4; no DNA is available, so the TRBD1 call from TCRdb remains unchecked. This clonotype was sampled from a human donor with ulcerative colitis or Crohn's disease, or a healthy co-twin of an affected twin (not recorded which). The sequencing input was blood. CDR3 sequence: CASSRSGLEKNIQYF.